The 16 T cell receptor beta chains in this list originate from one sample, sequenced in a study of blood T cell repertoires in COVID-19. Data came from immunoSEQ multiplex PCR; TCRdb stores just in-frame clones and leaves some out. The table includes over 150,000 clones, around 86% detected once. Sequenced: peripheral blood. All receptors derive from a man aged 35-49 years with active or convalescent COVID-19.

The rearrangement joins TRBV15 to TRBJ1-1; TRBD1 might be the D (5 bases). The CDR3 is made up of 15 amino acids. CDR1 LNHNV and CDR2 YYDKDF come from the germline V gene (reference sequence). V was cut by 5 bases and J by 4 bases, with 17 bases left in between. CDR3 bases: TGTGCCACCAGCGGCTGGGGGGTAAAGGCCACTGAAGCTTTCTTT. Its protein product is CATSGWGVKATEAFF.

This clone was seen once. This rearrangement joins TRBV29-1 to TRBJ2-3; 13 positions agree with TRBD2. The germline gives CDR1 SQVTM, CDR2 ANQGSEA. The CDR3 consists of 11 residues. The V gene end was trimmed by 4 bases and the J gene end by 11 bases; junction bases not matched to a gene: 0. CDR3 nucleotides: TGCAGCGTTGGACTAGCGGGGGGGCAGTATTTT. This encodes CSVGLAGGQYF.

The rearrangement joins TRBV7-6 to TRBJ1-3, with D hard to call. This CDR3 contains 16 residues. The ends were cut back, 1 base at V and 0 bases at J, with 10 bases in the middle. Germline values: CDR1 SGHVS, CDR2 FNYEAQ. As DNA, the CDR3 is TGTGCCAGCAGCTTAGGAGGCCTCATCTCTGGAAACACCATATATTTT. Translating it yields CASSLGGLISGNTIYF.

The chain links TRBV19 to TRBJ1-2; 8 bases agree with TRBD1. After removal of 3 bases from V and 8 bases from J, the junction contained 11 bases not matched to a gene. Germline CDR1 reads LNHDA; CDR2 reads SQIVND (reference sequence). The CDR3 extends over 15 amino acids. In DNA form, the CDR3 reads TGTGCCAGTAGTATGCCCGGGACAGGCCACTGGGGCTACACCTTC. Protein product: CASSMPGTGHWGYTF. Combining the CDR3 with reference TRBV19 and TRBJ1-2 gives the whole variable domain DGGITQSPKYLFRKEGQNVTLSCEQNLNHDAMYWYRQDPGQGLRLIYYSQIVNDFQKGDIAEGYSVSREKKESFPLTVTSAQKNPTAFYLCASSMPGTGHWGYTFGSGTRLTVV.

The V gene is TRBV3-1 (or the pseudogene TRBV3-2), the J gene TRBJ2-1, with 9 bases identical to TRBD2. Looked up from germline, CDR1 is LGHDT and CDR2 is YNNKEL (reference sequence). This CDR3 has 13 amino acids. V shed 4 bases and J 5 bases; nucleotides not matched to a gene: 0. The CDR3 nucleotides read TGTGCCAGCAGCCTAGCGGGGGACAATGAGCAGTTCTTC. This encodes CASSLAGDNEQFF.

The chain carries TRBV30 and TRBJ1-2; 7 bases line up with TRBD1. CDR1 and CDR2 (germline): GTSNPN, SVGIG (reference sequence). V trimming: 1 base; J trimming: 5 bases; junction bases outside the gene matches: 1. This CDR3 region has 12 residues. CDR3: CAWSATGYGYTF. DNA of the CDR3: TGTGCCTGGAGTGCGACAGGGTATGGCTACACCTTC.

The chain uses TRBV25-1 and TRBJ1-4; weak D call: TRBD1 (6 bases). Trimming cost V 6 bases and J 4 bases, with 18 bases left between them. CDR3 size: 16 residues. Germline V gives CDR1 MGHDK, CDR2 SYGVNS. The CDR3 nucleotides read TGTGCCAGCAGCTGGGGTGGAGGACAGTTTAATGAAAAACTGTTTTTT. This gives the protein CASSWGGGQFNEKLFF.

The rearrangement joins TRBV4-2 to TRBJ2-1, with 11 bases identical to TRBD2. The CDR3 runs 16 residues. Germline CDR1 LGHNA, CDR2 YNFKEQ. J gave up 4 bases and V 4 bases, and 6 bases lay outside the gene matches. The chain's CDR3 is CASSPPSGGIYNEQFF. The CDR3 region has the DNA TGTGCCAGCAGCCCCCCTAGCGGGGGGATTTACAATGAGCAGTTCTTC.

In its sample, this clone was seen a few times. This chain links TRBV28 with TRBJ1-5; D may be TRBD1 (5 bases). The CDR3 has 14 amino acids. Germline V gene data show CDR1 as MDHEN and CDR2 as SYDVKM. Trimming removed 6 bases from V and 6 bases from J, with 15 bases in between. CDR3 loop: CASRGDLTRQPQHF. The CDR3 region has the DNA TGTGCCAGCAGGGGGGACTTAACGCGTCAGCCCCAGCATTTT.

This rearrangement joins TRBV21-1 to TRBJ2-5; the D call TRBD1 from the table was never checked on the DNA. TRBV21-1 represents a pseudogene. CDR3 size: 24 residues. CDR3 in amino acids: CAREPAFRQFCALFVFVGIETQYF. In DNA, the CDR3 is TGTGCCAGGGAGCCCGCTTTCCGACAGTTCTGTGCTTTGTTCGTGTTCGTTGGGATCGAGACCCAGTACTTC.

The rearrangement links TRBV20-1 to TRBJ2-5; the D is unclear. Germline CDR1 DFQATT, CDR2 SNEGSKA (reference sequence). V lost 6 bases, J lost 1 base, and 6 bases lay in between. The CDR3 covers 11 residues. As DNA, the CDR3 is TGCAGTGCGTTAGTCCAAGAGACCCAGTACTTC. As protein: CSALVQETQYF.

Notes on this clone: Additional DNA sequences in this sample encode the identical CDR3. As DNA, the CDR3 is TGTGCCAGCACTCTGAACACTGAAGCTTTCTTT. Translation: CASTLNTEAFF. V and J are TRBV28 and TRBJ1-1; unclear D gene. V was clipped by 7 bases and J by 0 bases, with 3 bases between them. CDR3 size: 11 residues. CDR1 and CDR2 from the germline V gene are MDHEN and SYDVKM.

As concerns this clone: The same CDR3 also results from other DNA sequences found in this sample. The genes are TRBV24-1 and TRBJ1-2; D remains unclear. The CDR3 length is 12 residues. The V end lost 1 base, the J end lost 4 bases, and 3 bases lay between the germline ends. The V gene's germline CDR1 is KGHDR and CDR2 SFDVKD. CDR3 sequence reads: CATSDFSYGYTF. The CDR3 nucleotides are TGTGCCACCAGTGATTTCTCCTATGGCTACACCTTC.

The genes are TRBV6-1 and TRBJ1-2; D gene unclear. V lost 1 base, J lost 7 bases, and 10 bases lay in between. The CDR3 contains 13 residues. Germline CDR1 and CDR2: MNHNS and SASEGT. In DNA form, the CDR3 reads TGTGCCAGCAGTGAAGGAGGGTTTGGTGGCTACACCTTC. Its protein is CASSEGGFGGYTF.

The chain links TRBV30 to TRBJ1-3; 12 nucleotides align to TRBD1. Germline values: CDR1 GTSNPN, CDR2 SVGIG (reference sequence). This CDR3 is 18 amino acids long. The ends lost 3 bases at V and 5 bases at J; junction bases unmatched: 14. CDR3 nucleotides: TGTGCCTGGAGGGGTGGGGACAGGGGGCTAAAAGAGAGAAACACCATATATTTT. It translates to CAWRGGDRGLKERNTIYF.

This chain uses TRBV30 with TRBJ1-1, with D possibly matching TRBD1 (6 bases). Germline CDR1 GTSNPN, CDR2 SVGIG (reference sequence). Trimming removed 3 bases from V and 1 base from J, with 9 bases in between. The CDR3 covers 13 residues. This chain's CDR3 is CAWRPGQNTEAFF. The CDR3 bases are TGTGCCTGGAGGCCGGGACAGAACACTGAAGCTTTCTTT.